A selection of T cell receptor beta chains follows, all from one sample in a study of T cell changes during pregnancy in multiple sclerosis. Measured with immunoSEQ multiplex PCR; TCRdb has only the in-frame clones, and not every one. Of about 89,000 clones listed, about 93% are singletons. Here the sequenced sample was peripheral blood, taken after pregnancy. Receptors originate from a female donor in good health, enrolled as a control in a pregnancy study. The CDR3 runs from the conserved cysteine through the conserved F or W. Expanded clones are given a class, and other clones once, few, many or no size at all.

v_call clone_size cdr3_aa
TRBV19 - CASSIDLETGRTGYEQYF
TRBV29-1 - CSVDRGASAYNEQFF
TRBV21-1 once CASSIPGTGFGDGYTF
TRBV27 - CASSLSVPGGTYNEQFF
TRBV28 - CASSRTGHTEAFF
TRBV28 - CASQGLAYSSSYEQYF
TRBV6-5 - CASSLTGYSNQPQHF
TRBV2 few CASSARGSHEQYF
TRBV19 - CASSIVRPTSASAGANVLTF
TRBV6-5 once CASSLSDRKFDIQYF
TRBV21-1 - CASITGSLLHQPQHF
TRBV18 - CASSPFGGPYNEQFF
TRBV7-7 - CASSLGVGPEGTYEQYF
TRBV7-2 - CASSSGTGLYEQYF
TRBV27 - CASSLTGLVGPDTQYF
TRBV19 once CASSNPGQVVGGTDTQYF
TRBV30 - CAWLSDRASYNSPLHF
TRBV28 - CASSLYSPSSYEQYF
TRBV7-6 - CASSFTSGPAYEQYF
TRBV19 - CASSIGTGDRNQPQHF
TRBV5-1 - CASSWGWGTGTEAFF
TRBV27 - CASRPRGSQPQHF
TRBV19 - CASSLTSGTDTQYF
TRBV5-1 - CASRDTMAGRTEAFF
TRBV7-2 - CASSLGLAYTDTQYF
TRBV5-4 - CASSLRNGGSEQYF
TRBV6-1 - CASSDQTGGANVLTF
TRBV5-1 - CASTSRSGEWGQFF
TRBV6-1 - CASSELGGTDTQYF
TRBV2 - CASRERTVNEKLFF
TRBV27 - CASSLSPAGYNEQFF
TRBV19 - CASSPGTSENYEQYF
TRBV5-1 once CASSLTAGELSYEQYF
TRBV2 few CASSAGQGTEAFF